This is a list of T cell receptor beta chains from one sample in a study of blood T cell repertoires in COVID-19. Sequenced by immunoSEQ multiplex PCR; TCRdb stores in-frame clones only, minus some. Of roughly 180,000 clones in the sample, roughly 78% were seen once. The sample comprised peripheral blood. The receptors come from a woman aged 60 to 75 with COVID-19, enrolled during active disease. CDR3s include the opening cysteine and the closing phenylalanine or tryptophan. Each record gives: V gene, J gene, CDR3 protein.

TRBV4-1,TRBJ2-1,CASSQRIVAEGGYNEQFF
TRBV7-2,TRBJ2-2,CASSLGLAGPNTGELFF
TRBV28,TRBJ1-3,CASSARVAPRNTIYF
TRBV6-5,TRBJ1-2,CASRQTGANYGYTF
TRBV28,TRBJ1-2,CASRQGQGRRGYTF
TRBV7-2,TRBJ2-2,CASSPGGYTGELFF
TRBV6-6,TRBJ2-5,CASSRLAEGTQYF
TRBV5-6,TRBJ2-5,CASSSTGVETQYF
TRBV7-3,TRBJ2-3,CASSLVPGLAAASTDTQYF
TRBV3-1/TRBV3-2,TRBJ2-6,CASSQEDRAGANVLTF
TRBV6-5,TRBJ1-4,CASSQSGETNEKLFF
TRBV7-2,TRBJ2-7,CASSLELAGAYEQYF
TRBV7-2,TRBJ2-5,CASSLDVTSGIGETQYF
TRBV29-1,TRBJ2-5,CSVEDTTSGRRVTQYF
TRBV5-6,TRBJ1-1,CASSRGNTEAFF
TRBV6-5,TRBJ2-2,CASTQGPATGELFF
TRBV6-1,TRBJ2-7,CASSEASGSSYEQYF
TRBV5-1,TRBJ1-4,CASSLLGGDTEKLFF
TRBV28,TRBJ2-5,CASSLRAGGQETQYF
TRBV3-1/TRBV3-2,TRBJ1-2,CASSQDQVNRPPPYGYTF
TRBV7-2,TRBJ2-7,CASSERRTAYYEQYF
TRBV18,TRBJ2-2,CASSPPPTNTGELFF
TRBV28,TRBJ1-5,CASSFPAGGGGQPQHF
TRBV7-7,TRBJ2-5,CATGTGTAEETQYF
TRBV6-6,TRBJ1-1,CASSYPGGGKNTEAFF
TRBV19,TRBJ2-5,CASSMVGGSETQYF
TRBV7-2,TRBJ2-7,CASSGTGRHSYEQYF
TRBV11-3,TRBJ1-1,CASSLAGRTEAFF
TRBV29-1,TRBJ2-5,CSVVRTGSQTQYF
TRBV11-1,TRBJ2-1,CASSLRFNQDNEQFF
TRBV2,TRBJ2-5,CASSEVLPGETQYF
TRBV10-1,TRBJ2-3,CASSESGDIRYTQYF
TRBV3-1/TRBV3-2,TRBJ2-2,CASRMDRARTGELFF
TRBV11-2,TRBJ2-5,CASSAGLTDTKTQYF
TRBV11-2,TRBJ2-7,CASSLTYEQYF
TRBV19,TRBJ2-1,CASSRRTSGANEQFF
TRBV11-3,TRBJ2-2,CASSLGGGGHTGELFF
TRBV7-2,TRBJ2-1,CASTSGQSYNEQFF
TRBV27,TRBJ1-6,CASSLSGNSPLHF
TRBV6-1,TRBJ1-6,CASSEGTGSSPLHF
TRBV7-6,TRBJ1-5,CASSLQGGSNQPQHF
TRBV19,TRBJ2-2,CASSIRTQGNAGELFF
TRBV4-2,TRBJ2-1,CASSQEGIAAYNEQFF
TRBV5-5,TRBJ1-2,CASSTTGTRTFGYTF
TRBV10-1,TRBJ2-1,CASSESVEGTSGGAPYNEQFF
TRBV5-1,TRBJ1-3,CASRRGSSGNTIYF
TRBV10-1,TRBJ2-2,CASSANQGANTGELFF
TRBV5-1,TRBJ2-5,CASSQDRGWETQYF
TRBV27,TRBJ2-6,CASREMRGQHLSGANVLTF
TRBV28,TRBJ1-1,CASSYLRPRGTSTEAFF
TRBV18,TRBJ2-5,CASSPPITEDQETQYF
TRBV3-1/TRBV3-2,TRBJ1-3,CASSQSRASGNTIYF
TRBV5-1,TRBJ2-5,CASSSLEAVEEGETQYF
TRBV28,TRBJ2-3,CASSLRPLGGSDTQYF